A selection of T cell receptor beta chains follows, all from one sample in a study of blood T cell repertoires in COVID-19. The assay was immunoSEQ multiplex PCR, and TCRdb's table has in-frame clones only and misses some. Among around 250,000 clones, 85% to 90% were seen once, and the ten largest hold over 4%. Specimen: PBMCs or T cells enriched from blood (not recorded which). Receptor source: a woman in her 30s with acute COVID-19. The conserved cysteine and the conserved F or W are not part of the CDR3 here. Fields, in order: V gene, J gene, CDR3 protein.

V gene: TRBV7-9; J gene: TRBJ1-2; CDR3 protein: ASSAVGQLHGYT
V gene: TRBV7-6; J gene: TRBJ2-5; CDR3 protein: ASSPGRALRETQY
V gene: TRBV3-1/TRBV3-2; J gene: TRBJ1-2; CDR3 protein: ASSQGADSAYT
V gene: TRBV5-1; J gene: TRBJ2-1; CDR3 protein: ASSLSPGRDNEQF
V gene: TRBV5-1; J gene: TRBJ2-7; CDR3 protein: ASSPAGNSYEQY
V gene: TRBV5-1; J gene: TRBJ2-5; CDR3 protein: ASCNLGGPRETQY
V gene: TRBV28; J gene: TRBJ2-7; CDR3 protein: ASSLVSASVAYEQY
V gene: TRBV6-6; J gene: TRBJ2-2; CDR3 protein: ASSPSAGAGELF
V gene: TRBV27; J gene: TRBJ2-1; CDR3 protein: ASSWDLAPSSYNEQF
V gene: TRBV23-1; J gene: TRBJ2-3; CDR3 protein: ASIVLPPACGDTQY
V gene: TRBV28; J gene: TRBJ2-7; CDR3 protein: ASSLTPTYEQY
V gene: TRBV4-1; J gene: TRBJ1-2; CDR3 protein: ASSQESTGGYGYT
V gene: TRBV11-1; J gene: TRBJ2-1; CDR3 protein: ASSPWTSGNYNEQF
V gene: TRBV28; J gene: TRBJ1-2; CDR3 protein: ASSPDPMGAVDGYT
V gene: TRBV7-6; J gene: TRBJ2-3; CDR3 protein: ASSLDGISTDTQY